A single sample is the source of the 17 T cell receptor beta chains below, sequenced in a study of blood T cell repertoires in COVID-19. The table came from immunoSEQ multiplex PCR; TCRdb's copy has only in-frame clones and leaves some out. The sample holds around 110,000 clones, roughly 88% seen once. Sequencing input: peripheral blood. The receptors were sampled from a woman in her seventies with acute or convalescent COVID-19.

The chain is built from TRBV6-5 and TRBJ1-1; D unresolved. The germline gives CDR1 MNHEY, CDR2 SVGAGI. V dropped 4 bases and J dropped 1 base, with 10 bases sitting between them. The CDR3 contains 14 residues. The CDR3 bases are TGTGCCAGCAGTTCTCGACTGGGGAACACTGAAGCTTTCTTT. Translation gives CASSSRLGNTEAFF.

DNA of the CDR3: TGTGCCAGCAGCGGGACTAGCGGGAGACGGTCCTACAATGAGCAGTTCTTC. Translated: CASSGTSGRRSYNEQFF. This chain uses TRBV3-1 (or the pseudogene TRBV3-2) with TRBJ2-1; TRBD2 matches 14 bases. The CDR3 has 17 residues. CDR1 is LGHDT and CDR2 is YNNKEL in the germline V gene (reference sequence). Germline trimming cut 5 bases from V and 1 base from J; bases unmatched to any gene: 4.

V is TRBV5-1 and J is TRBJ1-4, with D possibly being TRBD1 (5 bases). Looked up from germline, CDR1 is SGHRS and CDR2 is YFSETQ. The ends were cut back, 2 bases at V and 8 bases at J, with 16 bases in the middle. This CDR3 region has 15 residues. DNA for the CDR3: TGCGCCAGCAGCTTAGCAGGGAATCGAAGGGAAAAACTGTTTTTT. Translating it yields CASSLAGNRREKLFF.

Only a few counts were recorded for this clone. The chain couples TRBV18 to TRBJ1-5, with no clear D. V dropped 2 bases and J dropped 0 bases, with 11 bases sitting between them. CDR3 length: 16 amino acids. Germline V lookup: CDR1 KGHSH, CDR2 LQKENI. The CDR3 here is CASSPAFEGSNQPQHF. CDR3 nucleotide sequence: TGTGCCAGCTCACCAGCCTTCGAGGGTAGCAATCAGCCCCAGCATTTT.

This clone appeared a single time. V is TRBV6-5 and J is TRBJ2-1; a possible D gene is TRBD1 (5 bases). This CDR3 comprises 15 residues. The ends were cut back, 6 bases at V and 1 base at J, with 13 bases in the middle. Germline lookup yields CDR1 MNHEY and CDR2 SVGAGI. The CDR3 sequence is CASRQDDGSYNEQFF. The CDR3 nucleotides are TGTGCCAGCAGACAGGACGACGGGTCCTACAATGAGCAGTTCTTC.

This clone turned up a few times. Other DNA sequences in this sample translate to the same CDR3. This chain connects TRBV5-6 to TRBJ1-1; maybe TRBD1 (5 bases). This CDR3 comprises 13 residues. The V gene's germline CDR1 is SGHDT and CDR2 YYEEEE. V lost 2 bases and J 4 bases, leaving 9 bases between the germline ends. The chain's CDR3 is CASSFGQGTEAFF. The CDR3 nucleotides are TGTGCCAGCAGCTTCGGGCAGGGCACTGAAGCTTTCTTT.

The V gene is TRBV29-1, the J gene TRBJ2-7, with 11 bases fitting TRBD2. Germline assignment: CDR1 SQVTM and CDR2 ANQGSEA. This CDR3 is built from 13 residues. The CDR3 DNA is TGCGGAACTAGCGGGAGAAATTCCTACGAGCAGTACTTC. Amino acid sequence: CGTSGRNSYEQYF.

The CDR3 is CASRRTNANTGELFF. The CDR3 DNA sequence: TGTGCCAGCAGGAGGACTAATGCGAACACCGGGGAGCTGTTTTTT. J is TRBJ2-2 and V is TRBV2; TRBD2 is a possible D gene (6 bases). The ends were cut back, 6 bases at V and 0 bases at J, with 11 bases in the middle. Germline values: CDR1 SNHLY, CDR2 FYNNEI. This CDR3 contains 15 residues.

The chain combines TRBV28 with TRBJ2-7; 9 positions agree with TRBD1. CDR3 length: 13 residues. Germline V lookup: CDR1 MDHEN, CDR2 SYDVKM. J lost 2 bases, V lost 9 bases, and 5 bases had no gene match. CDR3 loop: CASEGQGTYEQYF. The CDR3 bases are TGTGCCAGTGAAGGACAGGGGACCTACGAGCAGTACTTC.

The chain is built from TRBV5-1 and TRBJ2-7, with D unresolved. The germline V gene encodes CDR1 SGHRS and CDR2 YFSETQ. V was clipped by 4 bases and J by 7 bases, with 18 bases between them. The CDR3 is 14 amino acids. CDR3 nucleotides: TGCGCCAGCAGCCGAGGTGAGACCAGCTATGAGCAGTACTTC. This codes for CASSRGETSYEQYF.

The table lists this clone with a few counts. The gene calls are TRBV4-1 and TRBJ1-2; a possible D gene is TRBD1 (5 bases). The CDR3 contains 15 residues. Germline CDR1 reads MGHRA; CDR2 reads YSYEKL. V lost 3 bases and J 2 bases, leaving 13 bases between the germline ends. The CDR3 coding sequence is TGCGCCAGCAGCCACCCCTCGGCAGGGAACTATGGCTACACCTTC. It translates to CASSHPSAGNYGYTF.

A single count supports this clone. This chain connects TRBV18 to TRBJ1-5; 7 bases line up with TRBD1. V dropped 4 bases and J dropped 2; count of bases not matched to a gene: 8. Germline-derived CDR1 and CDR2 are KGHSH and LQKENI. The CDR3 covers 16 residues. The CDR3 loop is CASSLHRQGGNQPQHF. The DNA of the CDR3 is TGTGCCAGCTCACTACATCGACAGGGAGGCAATCAGCCCCAGCATTTT.

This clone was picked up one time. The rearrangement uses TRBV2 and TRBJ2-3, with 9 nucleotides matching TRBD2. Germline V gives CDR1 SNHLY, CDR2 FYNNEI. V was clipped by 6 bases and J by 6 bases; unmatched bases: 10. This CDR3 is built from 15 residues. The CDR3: CASSPRASGDDTQYF. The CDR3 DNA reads TGTGCCAGCAGCCCCCGGGCTAGCGGGGACGATACGCAGTATTTT.

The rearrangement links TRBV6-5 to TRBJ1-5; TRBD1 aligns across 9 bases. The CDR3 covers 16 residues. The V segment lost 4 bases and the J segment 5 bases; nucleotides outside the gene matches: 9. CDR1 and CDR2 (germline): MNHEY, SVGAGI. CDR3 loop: CASSFPRDRADQPQHF. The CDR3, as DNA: TGTGCCAGCAGTTTCCCTCGGGACAGGGCAGATCAGCCCCAGCATTTT.

The CDR3 region has the DNA TGCAGCGTGGTCGGGACAGGGGGTAACACTGAAGCTTTCTTT. This translates into CSVVGTGGNTEAFF. The V gene is TRBV29-1, the J gene TRBJ1-1; 11 bases are a match to TRBD1. In germline, CDR1 is SQVTM, CDR2 ANQGSEA. CDR3 length equals 14 residues. V dropped 6 bases and J dropped 2; count of bases not matched to a gene: 5.

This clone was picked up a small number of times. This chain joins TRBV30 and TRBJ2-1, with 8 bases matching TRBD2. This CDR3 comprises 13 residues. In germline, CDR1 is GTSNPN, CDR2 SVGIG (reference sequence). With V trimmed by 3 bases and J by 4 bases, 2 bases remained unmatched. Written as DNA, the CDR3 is TGTGCCTGGAGCACTAGCGGTTACAATGAGCAGTTCTTC. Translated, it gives CAWSTSGYNEQFF.

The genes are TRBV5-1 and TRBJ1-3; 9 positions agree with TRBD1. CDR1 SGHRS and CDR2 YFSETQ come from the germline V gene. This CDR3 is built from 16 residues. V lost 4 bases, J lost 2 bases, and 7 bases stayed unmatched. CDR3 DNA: TGCGCCAGCAGCCTTAGGACAGGGGAGGCTGGAAACACCATATATTTT. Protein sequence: CASSLRTGEAGNTIYF.